This T cell receptor (beta chain) originates from a study of blood T cell repertoires in COVID-19. Whole-study context: Italy, Spain and the United States were the sources of the convalescent and acute COVID-19 samples.

Repertoires were generated with immunoSEQ multiplex PCR, while TCRdb's copy carries only in-frame clones and drops some. The table lists about 66,000 clones, 70% to 90% of them singletons. This CDR3 is built from 17 residues. The junction had 12 bases not matched to a gene; V was cut back by 0 bases and J by 6 bases. Germline lookup yields CDR1 SGHTA and CDR2 FQGTGA. The rearrangement joins TRBV7-3 to TRBJ2-3; the match to TRBD2 covers 7 bases. Source material: peripheral blood. This sequence originates from a man in his 70s with acute or convalescent COVID-19. DNA of the CDR3: TGTGCCAGCAGCTTAACCGGAGGGAGCGGGGCCAGGGATACGCAGTATTTT. It codes for CASSLTGGSGARDTQYF. The full variable domain, with the rest looked up from reference TRBV7-3 and TRBJ2-3, is GAGVSQTPSNKVTEKGKYVELRCDPISGHTALYWYRQSLGQGPEFLIYFQGTGAADDSGLPNDRFFAVRPEGSVSTLKIQRTERGDSAVYLCASSLTGGSGARDTQYFGPGTRLTVL.